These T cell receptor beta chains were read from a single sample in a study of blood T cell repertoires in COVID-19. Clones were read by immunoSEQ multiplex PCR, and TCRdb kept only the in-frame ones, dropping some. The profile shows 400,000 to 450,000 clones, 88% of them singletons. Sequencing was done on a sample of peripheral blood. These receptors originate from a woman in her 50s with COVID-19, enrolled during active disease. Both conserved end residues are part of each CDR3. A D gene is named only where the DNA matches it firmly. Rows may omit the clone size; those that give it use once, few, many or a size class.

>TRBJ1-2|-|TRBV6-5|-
TGTGCCAGCCTCGGGGGCTATGGCTACACCTTC
CASLGGYGYTF
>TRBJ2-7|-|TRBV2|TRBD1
TGTGCCAGCAGTTACCGGGACAGCACTTACGAGCAGTACTTC
CASSYRDSTYEQYF
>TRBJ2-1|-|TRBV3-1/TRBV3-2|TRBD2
TGTGCCAGCAGCCAAGCAGGGACTAGCGGCTTTGAGCAGTTCTTC
CASSQAGTSGFEQFF
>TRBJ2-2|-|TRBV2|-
TGTGCCAGCGGCGGCAGGGGAACGAACACCGGGGAGCTGTTTTTT
CASGGRGTNTGELFF
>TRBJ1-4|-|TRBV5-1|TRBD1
TGCGCCAGCAGCTTTGACCCTGGTCGGGACAGATGTTATCACGGGAGAAAAACTGTTTTT
CASSFDPGRDRCYHGRKTVF
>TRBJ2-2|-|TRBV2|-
TGTGCCAGCAGTGAAGGGCTTCGGAGCACCGGGGAGCTGTTTTTT
CASSEGLRSTGELFF
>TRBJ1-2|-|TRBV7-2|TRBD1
TGTGCCAGCAGCGCCCGAAGCGGGACAGGGGTCTATGGCTACACCTTC
CASSARSGTGVYGYTF
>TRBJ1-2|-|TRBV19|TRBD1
TGTGCCAGTCACCAACAGGGGATGAGGGCTGGCTACACCTTC
CASHQQGMRAGYTF
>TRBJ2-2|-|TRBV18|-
TGTGCCAGCTCACCCATACAGGAGACCGGGGAGCTGTTTTTT
CASSPIQETGELFF
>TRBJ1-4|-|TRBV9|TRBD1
TGTGCCAGCAGCGCACGACAGGGCCCTGAAAAACTGTTTTTT
CASSARQGPEKLFF
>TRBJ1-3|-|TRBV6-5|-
TGTGCCAGCATATCAGGCGCCTCTGGAAACACCATATATTTT
CASISGASGNTIYF
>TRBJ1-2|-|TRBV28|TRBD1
TGTGCCAGCGGGGACAGATATGGCTACACCTTC
CASGDRYGYTF
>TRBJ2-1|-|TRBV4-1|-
TGCGCCAGCAGCCAACTCCGTAATGCGGCTTACAATGAGCAGTTCTTC
CASSQLRNAAYNEQFF
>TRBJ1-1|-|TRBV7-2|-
TGTGCCAGCAGCTCGTATGGGAGCACTGAAGCTTTCTTT
CASSSYGSTEAFF
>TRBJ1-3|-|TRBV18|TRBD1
TGTGCCAGCTCACGTACCCCCCGCTCGACAGGGTCTGGAAACACCATATATTTT
CASSRTPRSTGSGNTIYF
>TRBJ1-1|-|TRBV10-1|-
TGCGCCAGCAGTGAGTCATGGGACTCTTCGACCACTGAAGCTTTCTTT
CASSESWDSSTTEAFF
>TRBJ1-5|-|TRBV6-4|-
TGTGCCAGCAGTCGTGAGGGCGGGCAGCCCCAGCATTTT
CASSREGGQPQHF
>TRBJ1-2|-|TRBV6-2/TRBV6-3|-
TGTGCCAGCAGTTACGCCGGCCAGGCAGGTGGCTACACCTTC
CASSYAGQAGGYTF
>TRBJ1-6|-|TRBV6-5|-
TGTGCCGTACCCACCGGGTTCTCCTATAATTCACCCCTCCACTTT
CAVPTGFSYNSPLHF
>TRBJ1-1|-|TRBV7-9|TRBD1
TGTGCCAGCAGCCCCGACAGGGCAAGCGGAGCTTTCTTT
CASSPDRASGAFF
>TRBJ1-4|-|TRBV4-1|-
TGCGCCAGCAGCCAACCCGACAGGAACGAAAAACTGTTTTTT
CASSQPDRNEKLFF
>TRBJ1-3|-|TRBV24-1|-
TGTGCCACCAGTGCCGCCGGGGCTGGAAACACCATATATTTT
CATSAAGAGNTIYF
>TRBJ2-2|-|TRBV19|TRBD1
TGTGCCAGTAGTCCAGGGACAGGGGGCACCGGGGAGCTGTTTTTT
CASSPGTGGTGELFF
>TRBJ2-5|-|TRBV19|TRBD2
TGTGCCAGTAGTATGGGTCCAACTAGCGGAGAAGAGACCCAGTACTTC
CASSMGPTSGEETQYF
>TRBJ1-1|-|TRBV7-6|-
TGTGCCAGCAGCCCCCCTGATAGAGAGGCTGAAGCTTTCTTT
CASSPPDREAEAFF
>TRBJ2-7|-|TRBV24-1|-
TGTGCCACCTCGGGGGACTTTGGCGAGCAGTACTTC
CATSGDFGEQYF
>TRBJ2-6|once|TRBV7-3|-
TGTGCCAGCAGCTTCCTAGGATCTGGGGCCAACGTCCTGACTTTC
CASSFLGSGANVLTF
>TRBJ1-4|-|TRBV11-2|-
TGTGCCAGCAGCTCGGGGGGGCCGAATGAAAAACTGTTTTTT
CASSSGGPNEKLFF
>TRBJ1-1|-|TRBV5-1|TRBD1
TGCGCCAGCAGCTTGACCGGGACAGGGTACGCTGAAGCTTTCTTT
CASSLTGTGYAEAFF
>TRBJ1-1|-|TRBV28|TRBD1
TGTGCCAGCAGTTCGACAGGGGGGATGACTGAAGCTTTCTTT
CASSSTGGMTEAFF
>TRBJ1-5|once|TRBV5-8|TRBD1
TGTGCCATTCAGAACAGGGGTGGGAATCAGCCCCAGCATTTT
CAIQNRGGNQPQHF
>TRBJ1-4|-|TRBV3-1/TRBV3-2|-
TGTGCCAGCAGCCAAGATAGGGGTAAACTGTTTTTT
CASSQDRGKLFF
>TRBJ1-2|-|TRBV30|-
TGTGCCATAGAACTCCTCTCGGCAGGTGGCTACACCTTC
CAIELLSAGGYTF
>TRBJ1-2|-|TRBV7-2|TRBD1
TGTGCCAGCAGCTTAGTAGGACAGGGCTATGGCTACACCTTC
CASSLVGQGYGYTF
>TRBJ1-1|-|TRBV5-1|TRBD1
TGCGCCAGCAGCTTCTACAGGGGGACAATGAACACTGAAGCTTTCTTT
CASSFYRGTMNTEAFF
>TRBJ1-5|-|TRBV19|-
TGTGCCAGTAGTCCCCTTTATAGCAATCAGCCCCAGCATTTT
CASSPLYSNQPQHF
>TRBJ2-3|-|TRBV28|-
TGTGCCACCAGCCTAGGAGGGGAGACAGATACGCAGTATTTT
CATSLGGETDTQYF
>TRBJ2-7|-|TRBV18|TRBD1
TGTGCCAGCTCACCAGGAAGGGGGCCGTACGAGCAGTACTTC
CASSPGRGPYEQYF
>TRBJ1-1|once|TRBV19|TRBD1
TGTGCCAGTACCCCTCTGGGTGAGGGGGCGAGGGCTGAAGCTTTCTTT
CASTPLGEGARAEAFF
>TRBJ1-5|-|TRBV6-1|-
TGTGCCAGCAGTGCGACCTCCGGGGGTGGCAATCAGCCCCAGCATTTT
CASSATSGGGNQPQHF
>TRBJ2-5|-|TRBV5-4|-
TGTGCCAGCAGCTTGGCCGGGGGTTGGGTAGGGGAGACCCAGTACTTC
CASSLAGGWVGETQYF
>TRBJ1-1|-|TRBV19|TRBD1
TGTGCCACCAAAACGACAGGGATGATGAACACTGAAGCTTTCTTT
CATKTTGMMNTEAFF
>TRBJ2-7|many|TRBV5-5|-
TGTGCCAGCAGCTTGGACAGGGCCCACGAGCAGTACTTC
CASSLDRAHEQYF
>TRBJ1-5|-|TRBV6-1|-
TGTGCCAGCAGTGAATACAGAGCCAATCAGCCCCAGCATTTT
CASSEYRANQPQHF
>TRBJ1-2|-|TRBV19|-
TGTGCCAGTAGTATTCGGCCAGGGGGCTACACCTTC
CASSIRPGGYTF
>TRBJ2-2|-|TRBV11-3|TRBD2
TGTGCCAGCAGCTTAGATGAGGGAGGGACCGGGGAGCTGTTTTTT
CASSLDEGGTGELFF
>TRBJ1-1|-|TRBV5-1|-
TGCGCCAGCAGCTCACAGGAGGGGAACACTGAAGCTTTCTTT
CASSSQEGNTEAFF
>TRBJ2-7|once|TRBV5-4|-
TGTGCCAGCAGCTTTAGCAGCGAGCAGTACTTC
CASSFSSEQYF
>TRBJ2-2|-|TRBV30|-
TGTGCCTGGAGTGTAGGAGTTACCGGGGAGCTGTTTTTT
CAWSVGVTGELFF
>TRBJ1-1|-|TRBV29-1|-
TGCAGCGTTGATGTTGCAGGTTGGACTGAAGCTTTCTTT
CSVDVAGWTEAFF